This T cell receptor beta chain comes out of a study of CD4 T cells in relation to SARS-CoV-2 and coronaviruses. For 10 days, 10^5 sorted CD4+ cells grew with T cell-depleted PBMCs and CEF. A remark on this clone: The antigen is unknown.

CDR1 and CDR2 from the germline V gene are GTSNPN and SVGIG (reference sequence). This CDR3 comprises 15 residues. V gave up 2 bases and J gave up 0 bases; unmatched junction bases: 7. CEF-cultured naive and memory CD4+ T cell DNA got survey-level sequencing. This table comes from immunoSEQ multiplex PCR, and its TCRdb copy is limited to in-frame clones, with some not included. The table includes some 40,000 clones, 77% detected once. The specimen was memory CD4+ T cells from PBMCs, cultured in vitro. This clonotype was obtained from an adult with COVID-19. The chain links TRBV30 to TRBJ2-7; 7 bases are shared with TRBD1. CDR3: CAWSTGTDSSYEQYF. As DNA, the CDR3 is TGTGCCTGGAGTACCGGGACAGATAGCTCCTACGAGCAGTACTTC.